Listed below are T cell receptor beta chains from one sample, sequenced in a study of T cell clonotyping in hematopoietic cell transplantation. Sequencing used immunoSEQ multiplex PCR; TCRdb keeps in-frame clones, though not all of them. The sample shows under 20,000 clones, around three quarters of them seen only once. Specimen: peripheral blood mononuclear cells, collected before stem cell transplant. Receptors were obtained from a man aged 60 to 69 with acute myeloid leukemia. Some clones in this sample may be carry-over from other donors' samples. CDR3s include the opening cysteine and the closing phenylalanine or tryptophan. The order of the fields is J gene, clone size, D gene, V gene, CDR3 protein, CDR3 DNA. D genes are given only for firm matches. The size entry is marked missing in some rows and otherwise reads once, few, many or a size class.

>TRBJ2-7|medium-sized|-|TRBV23-1
CASSHREQGLEYF
TGCGCCAGCAGTCACCGGGAACAGGGTTTAGAGTACTTC
>TRBJ2-1|-|-|TRBV19
CASSIAGGADEQFF
TGTGCCAGTAGTATAGCAGGGGGGGCCGATGAGCAGTTCTTC
>TRBJ1-3|-|-|TRBV30
CAWSRWGPGNTIYF
TGTGCCTGGAGCCGATGGGGCCCTGGAAACACCATATATTTT
>TRBJ1-2|-|-|TRBV7-2
CASSLALGEGGGYTF
TGTGCCAGCAGCTTAGCGCTCGGCGAGGGCGGGGGCTACACCTTC
>TRBJ1-1|-|TRBD1|TRBV9
CASSVGSGGTGTEAFF
TGTGCCAGCAGCGTAGGGAGTGGGGGGACAGGGACCGAAGCTTTCTTT
>TRBJ2-2|-|TRBD1|TRBV7-9
CASSPVSGQGDVGELFF
TGTGCCAGCAGCCCCGTATCAGGACAGGGTGATGTCGGGGAGCTGTTTTTT
>TRBJ2-2|few|-|TRBV5-4
CASSPLWYRDQENTGELFF
TGTGCCAGCAGTCCCCTGTGGTACAGGGATCAGGAGAACACCGGGGAGCTGTTTTTT
>TRBJ2-5|-|-|TRBV11-2
CASSFGPPGAGETQYF
TGTGCCAGCAGCTTCGGTCCACCGGGGGCAGGAGAGACCCAGTACTTC
>TRBJ2-7|few|TRBD2|TRBV5-1
CASSSSGGPAYEQYF
TGCGCCAGCAGCTCCAGCGGGGGGCCGGCCTACGAGCAGTACTTC
>TRBJ2-2|once|-|TRBV7-8
CGARGGTGELFF
TGTGGGGCTCGGGGAGGCACCGGGGAGCTGTTTTTT
>TRBJ2-3|-|-|TRBV19
CASSMEDLRTDTQYF
TGTGCCAGTAGTATGGAGGATCTTCGCACAGATACGCAGTATTTT
>TRBJ2-6|-|-|TRBV6-4
CASSDSSSGANVLTF
TGTGCCAGCAGTGACTCCAGCTCTGGGGCCAACGTCCTGACTTTC